This is a list of T cell receptor beta chains from one sample in a study of blood T cell repertoires in COVID-19. The repertoire was sequenced with immunoSEQ multiplex PCR; TCRdb's copy has only in-frame clones and lacks some. The sample has roughly 220,000 clones, about 86% seen once. The sequenced sample consisted of PBMCs or T cells enriched from blood (not recorded which). The receptors shown here come from a middle-aged woman with acute COVID-19. Each CDR3 is given with its conserved first and last residue. A D gene is named only where the DNA matches it firmly. Not every row has a clone size; where given, it reads once, few, many or a size class.

abundance	v_gene	d_gene	j_gene	CDR3aa	CDR3nt
.	TRBV18	.	TRBJ2-3	CASSPLRDIPSTDTQYF	TGTGCCAGCTCACCACTACGGGACATCCCGAGCACAGATACGCAGTATTTT
.	TRBV19	TRBD1	TRBJ1-5	CASAGQGALNQPQHF	TGTGCCAGTGCAGGACAGGGAGCCCTCAATCAGCCCCAGCATTTT
few	TRBV7-2	.	TRBJ1-5	CASSLGRGGQPQHF	TGTGCCAGCAGCTTAGGCCGGGGAGGTCAGCCCCAGCATTTT
.	TRBV28	TRBD2	TRBJ2-7	CASSGKREPYEQYF	TGTGCCAGCAGTGGCAAGCGGGAGCCCTACGAGCAGTACTTC
.	TRBV7-9	TRBD1	TRBJ1-5	CASRPGQGDQPQHF	TGTGCCAGCAGACCCGGACAGGGGGATCAGCCCCAGCATTTT
.	TRBV2	.	TRBJ1-4	CASTLSTNEKLFF	TGTGCCAGCACCCTCTCAACTAATGAAAAACTGTTTTTT
once	TRBV7-2	TRBD1	TRBJ1-6	CASRDRQGSGSPLHF	TGTGCCAGCAGAGACCGACAGGGTTCGGGCTCACCCCTCCACTTT
.	TRBV30	.	TRBJ1-1	CAWSLGRNTEAFF	TGTGCCTGGAGTTTGGGCCGGAACACTGAAGCTTTCTTT
.	TRBV5-1	.	TRBJ1-1	CASSPIQGAEAFF	TGCGCCAGCAGCCCGATACAGGGAGCTGAAGCTTTCTTT
.	TRBV5-8	.	TRBJ1-2	CASSLGLTLNPNYGYTF	TGTGCCAGCAGCTTGGGACTCACACTAAATCCTAACTATGGCTACACCTTC
.	TRBV14	TRBD2	TRBJ2-5	CASSSLAGLGETQYF	TGTGCCAGCAGCTCCCTAGCGGGGTTGGGAGAGACCCAGTACTTC
.	TRBV27	TRBD1	TRBJ2-1	CASRPMGQGANNEQFF	TGTGCCAGCAGACCGATGGGACAGGGGGCAAACAATGAGCAGTTCTTC
.	TRBV3-1/TRBV3-2	.	TRBJ1-1	CASSQVSGAGEAFF	TGTGCCAGCAGCCAAGTTTCAGGGGCTGGTGAAGCTTTCTTT
.	TRBV2	TRBD2	TRBJ2-3	CASSGPLQRGRKDTQYF	TGTGCCAGCAGTGGTCCTTTGCAGCGGGGGAGGAAAGATACGCAGTATTTT